This TCR beta chain was captured in a study of early T cells in non-severe SARS-CoV-2 infection. Overall study context: Chains were unpaired, as sequencing was done on bulk RNA from unsorted whole blood. General observations from the study: Matching with VDJdb favored anti-spike CD8 responses (missing private and CD4 specificities).

Per the germline V gene, CDR1 is SQVTM and CDR2 is ANQGSEA. The V and J ends lost 4 bases and 2 bases, in that order; junction bases with no gene match: 1. The CDR3 covers 12 residues. Individual cDNA molecules received unique molecular identifiers. One entry per CDR3 protein, called by TCRdb with MiXCR from the 5' RACE reads. Here the sample spans approximately 71,000 distinct CDR3 sequences, 9.5% to 15% being singletons. Remarks on this clonotype: No antigen is known for it.

Sequencing used whole blood. The V call is TRBV29-1, the J call TRBJ2-7, with 8 bases lining up with TRBD1. The origin of this receptor is an adult who was a healthcare worker with PCR-confirmed SARS-CoV-2 infection or an uninfected control (not recorded which). The CDR3 region is CSVAGGPYEQYF. CDR3 in DNA: TGCAGCGTTGCAGGGGGCCCCTACGAGCAGTACTTC.